These T cell receptor beta chains were read from a single sample in a study of early T cells in non-severe SARS-CoV-2 infection. MiXCR, applied by TCRdb to the 5' RACE reads, yields one record per CDR3 protein. The sample has some 58,000 distinct CDR3 sequences; 11% are singletons. The source material was whole blood, sampled at baseline. These TCRs come from an adult who was a healthcare worker with PCR-confirmed SARS-CoV-2 infection or an uninfected control (not recorded which). The CDR3 runs from the conserved cysteine through the conserved F or W. The D gene is left open where the match is weak. Some rows mark clone size as missing; the rest say once, few, many or name a class of expanded clone.

CDR3aa: CASSYEGRVHNEQFF
CDR3nt: TGTGCCAGCAGTTACGAGGGCCGAGTGCACAATGAGCAGTTCTTC
d_gene: -
j_gene: TRBJ2-1
abundance: -
v_gene: TRBV6-5

CDR3aa: CASSGSGTLNTEAFF
CDR3nt: TGTGCCAGCTCAGGTAGCGGGACACTGAACACTGAAGCTTTCTTT
d_gene: -
j_gene: TRBJ1-1
abundance: -
v_gene: TRBV6-5

CDR3aa: CASSLNADTQYF
CDR3nt: TGTGCCAGCAGCTTGAACGCAGATACGCAGTATTTT
d_gene: -
j_gene: TRBJ2-3
abundance: many
v_gene: TRBV5-6

CDR3aa: CASSSQSGGDTDTQYF
CDR3nt: TGTGCCAGCAGTTCCCAAAGCGGGGGGGACACAGATACGCAGTATTTT
d_gene: TRBD2
j_gene: TRBJ2-3
abundance: -
v_gene: TRBV12-3/TRBV12-4

CDR3aa: CASSLEGGTRGTDTQYF
CDR3nt: TGTGCCAGCAGCTTAGAGGGGGGCACACGAGGCACAGATACGCAGTATTTT
d_gene: -
j_gene: TRBJ2-3
abundance: -
v_gene: TRBV7-2

CDR3aa: CASSPTGWQETQYF
CDR3nt: TGTGCCAGCAGCCCCACGGGGTGGCAGGAGACCCAGTACTTC
d_gene: -
j_gene: TRBJ2-5
abundance: few
v_gene: TRBV5-4

CDR3aa: CASSGQAGKMTDTQYF
CDR3nt: TGCGCCAGCAGCGGACAAGCGGGGAAGATGACAGATACGCAGTATTTT
d_gene: TRBD2
j_gene: TRBJ2-3
abundance: few
v_gene: TRBV5-1

CDR3aa: CSVEVQGSDYNEQFF
CDR3nt: TGCAGCGTTGAAGTCCAAGGGTCAGACTACAATGAGCAGTTCTTC
d_gene: -
j_gene: TRBJ2-1
abundance: -
v_gene: TRBV29-1

CDR3aa: CASSYRPRGSSYNEQFF
CDR3nt: TGTGCCAGCAGTTATCGCCCCAGGGGGAGCTCCTACAATGAGCAGTTCTTC
d_gene: TRBD1
j_gene: TRBJ2-1
abundance: many
v_gene: TRBV6-2/TRBV6-3

CDR3aa: CASSAYRGRDTEAFF
CDR3nt: TGTGCCAGCAGCGCGTACAGGGGGCGCGACACTGAAGCTTTCTTT
d_gene: TRBD1
j_gene: TRBJ1-1
abundance: -
v_gene: TRBV3-1

CDR3aa: CASSQSGQGSTEAFF
CDR3nt: TGTGCCAGCAGCCAATCGGGACAGGGGAGCACTGAAGCTTTCTTT
d_gene: TRBD1
j_gene: TRBJ1-1
abundance: -
v_gene: TRBV3-1

CDR3aa: CASRTLTSSYEQYF
CDR3nt: TGTGCCAGCAGGACACTAACTAGCTCCTACGAGCAGTACTTC
d_gene: -
j_gene: TRBJ2-7
abundance: few
v_gene: TRBV12-3/TRBV12-4

CDR3aa: CASSPPRFAGYTF
CDR3nt: TGTGCCAGCAGCCCCCCACGTTTTGCTGGCTACACCTTC
d_gene: -
j_gene: TRBJ1-2
abundance: many
v_gene: TRBV5-6

CDR3aa: CASSPAGSSYEQYF
CDR3nt: TGCGCCAGCAGCCCGGCAGGGAGCTCCTACGAGCAGTACTTC
d_gene: -
j_gene: TRBJ2-7
abundance: -
v_gene: TRBV5-1

CDR3aa: CASSKTLSGDEQFF
CDR3nt: TGTGCCAGCAGCAAGACCCTTAGCGGGGATGAGCAGTTCTTC
d_gene: TRBD2
j_gene: TRBJ2-1
abundance: few
v_gene: TRBV25-1

CDR3aa: CASSSLWSWTRDSPLHF
CDR3nt: TGTGCCAGCAGCTCCCTTTGGTCGTGGACAAGGGATTCACCCCTCCACTTT
d_gene: -
j_gene: TRBJ1-6
abundance: -
v_gene: TRBV7-9

CDR3aa: CASSLWRRETQYF
CDR3nt: TGTGCCAGCAGCTTATGGAGAAGAGAGACCCAGTACTTC
d_gene: -
j_gene: TRBJ2-5
abundance: medium-sized
v_gene: TRBV11-2

CDR3aa: CASSLVMLAEAFF
CDR3nt: TGTGCCAGCAGCTTAGTCATGTTGGCTGAAGCTTTCTTT
d_gene: -
j_gene: TRBJ1-1
abundance: few
v_gene: TRBV7-9

CDR3aa: CASSLAYEQYF
CDR3nt: TGTGCCAGCAGCTTAGCCTACGAGCAGTACTTC
d_gene: -
j_gene: TRBJ2-7
abundance: many
v_gene: TRBV11-2

CDR3aa: CASRPFGVGSRSGGYTF
CDR3nt: TGTGCCAGCAGGCCATTCGGCGTGGGGAGCAGGAGTGGCGGCTACACCTTC
d_gene: -
j_gene: TRBJ1-2
abundance: few
v_gene: TRBV11-2

CDR3aa: CASSSSWTQYF
CDR3nt: TGTGCCAGCAGCTCCAGCTGGACCCAGTACTTC
d_gene: -
j_gene: TRBJ2-5
abundance: few
v_gene: TRBV7-9

CDR3aa: CASSTGETGELFF
CDR3nt: TGTGCCAGCTCAACAGGAGAAACCGGGGAGCTGTTTTTT
d_gene: -
j_gene: TRBJ2-2
abundance: many
v_gene: TRBV18

CDR3aa: CASSPPSGANNEQFF
CDR3nt: TGTGCCAGCTCACCACCTTCGGGGGCCAACAATGAGCAGTTCTTC
d_gene: -
j_gene: TRBJ2-1
abundance: few
v_gene: TRBV18

CDR3aa: CASSPTIGGAGRRGYTF
CDR3nt: TGTGCCAGCAGTCCAACCATCGGGGGCGCAGGGAGGCGCGGCTACACCTTC
d_gene: -
j_gene: TRBJ1-2
abundance: few
v_gene: TRBV25-1

CDR3aa: CASAIYGESNQPQHF
CDR3nt: TGTGCTAGTGCCATATACGGGGAGAGCAATCAGCCCCAGCATTTT
d_gene: -
j_gene: TRBJ1-5
abundance: -
v_gene: TRBV12-5

CDR3aa: CASSLVAGGTDTQYF
CDR3nt: TGTGCCAGCAGTCTCGTAGCGGGGGGCACAGATACGCAGTATTTT
d_gene: TRBD2
j_gene: TRBJ2-3
abundance: -
v_gene: TRBV12-3/TRBV12-4